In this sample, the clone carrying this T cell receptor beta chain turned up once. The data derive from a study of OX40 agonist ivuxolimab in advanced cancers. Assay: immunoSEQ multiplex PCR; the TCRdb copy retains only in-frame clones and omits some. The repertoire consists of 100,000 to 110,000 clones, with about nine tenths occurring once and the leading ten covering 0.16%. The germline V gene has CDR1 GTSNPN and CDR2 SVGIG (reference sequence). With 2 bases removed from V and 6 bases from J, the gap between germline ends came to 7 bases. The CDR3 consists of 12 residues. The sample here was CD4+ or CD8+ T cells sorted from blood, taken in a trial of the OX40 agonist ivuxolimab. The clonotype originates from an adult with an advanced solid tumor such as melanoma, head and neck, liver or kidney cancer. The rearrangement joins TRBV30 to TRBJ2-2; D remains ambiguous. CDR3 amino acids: CAWSKGAGELFF. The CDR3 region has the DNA TGTGCCTGGAGTAAAGGAGCCGGGGAGCTGTTTTTT.